The entry below gives a single T cell receptor beta chain sequence along with its context. Authors' data handling: The authors estimated nucleated cell counts from reference gene primer amplification. The data were produced by immunoSEQ multiplex PCR, yet TCRdb's version contains in-frame clones alone and is incomplete. Clonal size and the V and J genes are those of that table, whereas D and trimming came from the DNA. The table lists some 100,000 clones, approximately 83% of them singletons. The sample originates from a study of blood T cell repertoires in COVID-19. Study-level background: Collection of acute and convalescent COVID-19 samples took place in the United States, Italy and Spain.

J gave up 4 bases and V 6 bases, and 9 bases lay outside the gene matches. The germline gives CDR1 SGHVS, CDR2 FQNEAQ. The CDR3 sequence is 15 residues long. Symptom resolution, clearance, or two negative PCRs marked the recovered donors of Cohort 3. The sequence came from a woman aged 45-60 years who had recovered from COVID-19. The sequenced sample was PBMCs or T cells enriched from blood (not recorded which). The chain is built from TRBV7-8 and TRBJ2-1; 7 bases are a match to TRBD1. CDR3 nucleotides: TGTGCCAGCAGTTACGGGACAGTGATTTACAATGAGCAGTTCTTC. This sequence encodes CASSYGTVIYNEQFF.